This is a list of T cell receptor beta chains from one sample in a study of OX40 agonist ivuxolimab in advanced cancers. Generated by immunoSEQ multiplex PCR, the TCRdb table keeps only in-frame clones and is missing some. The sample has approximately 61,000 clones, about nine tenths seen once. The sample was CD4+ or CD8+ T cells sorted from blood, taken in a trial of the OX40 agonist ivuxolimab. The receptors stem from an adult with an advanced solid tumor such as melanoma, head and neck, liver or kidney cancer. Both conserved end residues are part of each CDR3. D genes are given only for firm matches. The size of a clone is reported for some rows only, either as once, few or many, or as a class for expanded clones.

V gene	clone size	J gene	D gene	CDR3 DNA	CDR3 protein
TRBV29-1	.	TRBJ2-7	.	TGCAGCGTAGGGCAGCCCTACGAGCAGTACTTC	CSVGQPYEQYF
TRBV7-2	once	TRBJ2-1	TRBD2	TGTGCCAGCAGCTCACGGGCTCTAGCGGACTCCTACAATGAGCAGTTCTTC	CASSSRALADSYNEQFF
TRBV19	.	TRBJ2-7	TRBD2	TGTGCCAGTAGTATGATGGTGACTAGCGGGAGCTACGAGCAGTACTTC	CASSMMVTSGSYEQYF
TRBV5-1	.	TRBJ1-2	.	TGCGCCAGCAGCTTGGGCTCCGCGCATGGCTACACCTTC	CASSLGSAHGYTF
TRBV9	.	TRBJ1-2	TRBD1	TGTGCCAGCAGCGGAACGGGACAGGAGAACTATGGCTACACCTTC	CASSGTGQENYGYTF
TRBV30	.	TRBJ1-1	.	TGTGCCTGGATCCGCTTCATGAACACTGAAGCTTTCTTT	CAWIRFMNTEAFF
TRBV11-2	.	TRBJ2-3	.	TGTGCCAGCAGCTTTGAGGACCGTTCCCCGCAGTATTTT	CASSFEDRSPQYF
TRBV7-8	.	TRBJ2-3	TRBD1	TGTGCCAGCAGCTCACCCGACAGGGGGCGGGGTGATACGCAGTATTTT	CASSSPDRGRGDTQYF
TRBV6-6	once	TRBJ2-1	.	TGTGCCAGCAGCGCTAGTATCCTCAATGAGCAGTTCTTC	CASSASILNEQFF
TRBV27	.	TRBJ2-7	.	TGTGCCAGCAGGGGGGTTGGGGGAAACTCCTACGAGCAGTACTTC	CASRGVGGNSYEQYF
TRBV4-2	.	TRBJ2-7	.	TGTGCCAGCAGCCAAGGAGGGTACGAGCAGTACTTC	CASSQGGYEQYF
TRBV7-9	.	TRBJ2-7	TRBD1	TGTGCCAGCAGCCGAGGGACAGGGTTCAACGAGCAGTACTTC	CASSRGTGFNEQYF
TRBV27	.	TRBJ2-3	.	TGTGCCAGCAGTCCGTACTGGGGAAAGACAGATACGCAGTATTTT	CASSPYWGKTDTQYF
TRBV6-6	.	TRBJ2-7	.	TGTGCCAGCACAGACACCGCTTTTATCTACGAGCAGTACTTC	CASTDTAFIYEQYF
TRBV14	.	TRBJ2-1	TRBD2	TGTGCCAGCAGCCAAGATTCGCGGGAGAAGCAGTTCTTC	CASSQDSREKQFF
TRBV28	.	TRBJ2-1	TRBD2	TGTGCCAGCAGTCCTCCCCCCGGGAGGGAGCAGTTCTTC	CASSPPPGREQFF
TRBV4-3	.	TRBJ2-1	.	TGCGCCAGCAGCAGACGACCCCTATCCCACAATGAGCAGTTCTTC	CASSRRPLSHNEQFF
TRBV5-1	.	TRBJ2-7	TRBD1	TGCGCCAGCAGCCTAGGACAGGGGCCAATCTACGAGCAGTACTTC	CASSLGQGPIYEQYF
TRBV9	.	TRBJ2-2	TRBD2	TGTGCCAGCAGCGGGACTAGCGGCACCGGGGAGCTGTTTTTT	CASSGTSGTGELFF
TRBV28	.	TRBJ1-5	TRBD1	TGTGCCAGCAGTTTCAGGACAGGGGGCGTTTGGGTCAGCAATCAGCCCCAGCATTTT	CASSFRTGGVWVSNQPQHF
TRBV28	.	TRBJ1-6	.	TGTGCCAGCAGACTAGAGAGGGATAATTCACCCCTCCACTTT	CASRLERDNSPLHF
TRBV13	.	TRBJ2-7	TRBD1	TGTGCCAGCAGCCCCCGGGACAGGGATATCCACGAGCAGTACTTC	CASSPRDRDIHEQYF
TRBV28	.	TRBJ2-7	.	TGTGCCAGCACCGAAAGAGGGACGAGCTCCTACGAGCAGTACTTC	CASTERGTSSYEQYF
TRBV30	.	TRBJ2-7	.	TGTGCCTGGAGTGTACAACTTCTTGGCTCCTACGAGCAGTACTTC	CAWSVQLLGSYEQYF
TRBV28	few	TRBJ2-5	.	TGTGCCAGCAGTTTGTACAGGGAATCGGTAGAGACCCAGTACTTC	CASSLYRESVETQYF
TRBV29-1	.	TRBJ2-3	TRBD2	TGCAGCGTTGAGGGGGGGTTGCGGGTAGATACGCAGTATTTT	CSVEGGLRVDTQYF
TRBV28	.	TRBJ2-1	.	TGTGCCAGCAGGGGAAGCTGGGCCTCCTACAATGAGCAGTTCTTC	CASRGSWASYNEQFF
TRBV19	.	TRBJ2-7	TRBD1	TGTGCCAGTAGTAGTTGGACAGGGCGGAACGAGCAGTACTTC	CASSSWTGRNEQYF
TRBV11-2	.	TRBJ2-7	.	TGTGCCAGCAGCTTAGGAGTAGAGCAGTACTTC	CASSLGVEQYF
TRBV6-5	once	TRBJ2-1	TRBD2	TGTGCCAGCAGTTATAGTCTAGCGGGAGTCGTCTATGAGCAGTTCTTC	CASSYSLAGVVYEQFF
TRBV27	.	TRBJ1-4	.	TGTGCCAGCAGGGATCTCTTAGGAGAAAAACTGTTTTTT	CASRDLLGEKLFF
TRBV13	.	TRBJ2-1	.	TGTGCCAGCAGCCTCAGGATTACCAATGAGCAGTTCTTC	CASSLRITNEQFF
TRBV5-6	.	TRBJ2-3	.	TGTGCCAGCAGATCCGAATCCCGGGGGAGCACAGATACGCAGTATTTT	CASRSESRGSTDTQYF
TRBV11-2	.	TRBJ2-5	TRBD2	TGTGCCAGCTCGCGACTAGCGGGAGGGGACGAGACCCAGTACTTC	CASSRLAGGDETQYF
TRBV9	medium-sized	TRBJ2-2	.	TGTGCCAGCAGCGTCCGAGGCAATCAGAACGGGGAGCTGTTTTTT	CASSVRGNQNGELFF
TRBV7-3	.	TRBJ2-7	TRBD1	TGTGCCAGCAGCATGGGGACAGCCTACGAGCAGTACTTC	CASSMGTAYEQYF
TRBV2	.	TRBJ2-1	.	TGTGCCAGCATATCGGAGTACAATGAGCAGTTCTTC	CASISEYNEQFF
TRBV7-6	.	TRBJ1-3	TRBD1	TGTGCCAGCAGCGGGGGACAGGGAGAACTAAACACCATATATTTT	CASSGGQGELNTIYF
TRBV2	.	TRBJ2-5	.	TGTGCCAGCAGTGAGAGGGGCGCAAAAGAGACCCAGTACTTC	CASSERGAKETQYF
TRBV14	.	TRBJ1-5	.	TGTGCCAGCAGCCACCCCGGGTCGGTTGGCAATCAGCCCCAGCATTTT	CASSHPGSVGNQPQHF
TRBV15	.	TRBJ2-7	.	TGTGCCACCGCACCCCAGAGAACCTACGAGCAGTACTTC	CATAPQRTYEQYF
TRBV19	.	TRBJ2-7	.	TGTGCCAGTAGTATGGGGCAGGGCGGAGACGAGCAGTACTTC	CASSMGQGGDEQYF
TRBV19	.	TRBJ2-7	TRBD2	TGTGCCACCCACCCTGTCGGGAGGTCCCACGAGCAGTACTTC	CATHPVGRSHEQYF